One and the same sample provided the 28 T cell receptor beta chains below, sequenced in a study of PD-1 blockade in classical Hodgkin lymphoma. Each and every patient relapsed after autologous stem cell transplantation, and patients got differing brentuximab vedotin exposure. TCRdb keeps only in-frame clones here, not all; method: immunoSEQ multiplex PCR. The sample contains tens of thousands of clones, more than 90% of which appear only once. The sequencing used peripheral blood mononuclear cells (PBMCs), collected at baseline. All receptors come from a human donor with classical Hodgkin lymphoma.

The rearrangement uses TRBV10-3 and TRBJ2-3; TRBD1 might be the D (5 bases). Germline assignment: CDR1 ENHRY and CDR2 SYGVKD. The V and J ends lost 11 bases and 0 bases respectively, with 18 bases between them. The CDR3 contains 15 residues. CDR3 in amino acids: CAGAAGSSSTDTQYF. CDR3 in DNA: TGTGCCGGGGCCGCAGGAAGCTCTAGCACAGATACGCAGTATTTT.

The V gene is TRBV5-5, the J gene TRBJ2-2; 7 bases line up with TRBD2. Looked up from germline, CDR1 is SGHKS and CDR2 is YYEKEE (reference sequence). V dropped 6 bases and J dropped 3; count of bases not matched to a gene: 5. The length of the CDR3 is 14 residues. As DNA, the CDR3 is TGTGCCAGCAACCGACTAGCCGACACCGGGGAGCTGTTTTTT. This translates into CASNRLADTGELFF.

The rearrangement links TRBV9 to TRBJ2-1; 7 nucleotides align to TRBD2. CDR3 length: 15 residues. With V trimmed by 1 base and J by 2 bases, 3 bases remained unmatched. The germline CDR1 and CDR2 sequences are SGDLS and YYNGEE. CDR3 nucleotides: TGTGCCAGCAGCGTAAGCGGGGTGACCTACAATGAGCAGTTCTTC. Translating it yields CASSVSGVTYNEQFF.

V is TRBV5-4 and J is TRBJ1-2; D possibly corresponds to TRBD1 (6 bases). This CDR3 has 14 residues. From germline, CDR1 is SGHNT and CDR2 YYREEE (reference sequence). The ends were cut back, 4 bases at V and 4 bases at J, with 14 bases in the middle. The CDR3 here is CASSTGQLRYGYTF. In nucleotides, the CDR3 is TGTGCCAGCAGCACCGGACAGCTTCGCTATGGCTACACCTTC.

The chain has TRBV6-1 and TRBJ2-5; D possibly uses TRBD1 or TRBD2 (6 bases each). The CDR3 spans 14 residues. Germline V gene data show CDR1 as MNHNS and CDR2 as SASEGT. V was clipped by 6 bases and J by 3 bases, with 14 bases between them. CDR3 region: CASSLTGTEETQYF. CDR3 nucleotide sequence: TGTGCCAGCAGCCTTACAGGGACTGAAGAGACCCAGTACTTC.

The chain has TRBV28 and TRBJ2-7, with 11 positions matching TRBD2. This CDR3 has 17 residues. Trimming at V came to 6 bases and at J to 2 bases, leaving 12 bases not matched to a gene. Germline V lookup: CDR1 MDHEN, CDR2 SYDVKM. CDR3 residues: CASSPPLRLAGTYEQYF. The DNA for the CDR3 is TGTGCCAGCAGCCCTCCTCTCCGACTAGCGGGGACCTACGAGCAGTACTTC.

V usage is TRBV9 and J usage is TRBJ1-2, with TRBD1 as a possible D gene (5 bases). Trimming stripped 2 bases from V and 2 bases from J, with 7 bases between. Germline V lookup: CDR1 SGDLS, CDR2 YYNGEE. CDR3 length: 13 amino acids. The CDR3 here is CASSVKGNYGYTF. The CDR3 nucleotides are TGTGCCAGCAGCGTCAAGGGGAACTATGGCTACACCTTC.

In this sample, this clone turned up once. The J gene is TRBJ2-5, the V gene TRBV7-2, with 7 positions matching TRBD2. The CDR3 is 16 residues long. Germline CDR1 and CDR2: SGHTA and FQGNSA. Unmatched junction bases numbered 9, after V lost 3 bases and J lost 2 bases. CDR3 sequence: CASSLSGLKEQETQYF. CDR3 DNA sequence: TGTGCCAGCAGCTTGTCGGGACTAAAGGAACAAGAGACCCAGTACTTC.

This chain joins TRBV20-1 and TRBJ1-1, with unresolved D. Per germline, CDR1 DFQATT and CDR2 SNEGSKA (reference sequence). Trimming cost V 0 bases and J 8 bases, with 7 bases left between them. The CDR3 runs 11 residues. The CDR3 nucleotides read TGCAGTGCTAGAGATCCCCCAGAAGCTTTCTTT. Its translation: CSARDPPEAFF.

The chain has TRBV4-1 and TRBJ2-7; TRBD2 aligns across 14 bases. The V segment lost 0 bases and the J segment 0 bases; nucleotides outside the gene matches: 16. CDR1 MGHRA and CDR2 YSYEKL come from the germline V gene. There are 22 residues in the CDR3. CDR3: CASSQDRGTSGRTSRGSYEQYF. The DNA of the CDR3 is TGCGCCAGCAGCCAAGATCGAGGGACTAGCGGGAGAACCTCAAGAGGCTCCTACGAGCAGTACTTC.

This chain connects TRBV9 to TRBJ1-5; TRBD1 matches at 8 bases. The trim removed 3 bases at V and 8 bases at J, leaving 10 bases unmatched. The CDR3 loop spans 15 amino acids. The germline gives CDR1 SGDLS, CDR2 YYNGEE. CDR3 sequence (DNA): TGTGCCAGCAGCGCACAGGGGGTGCAATTGGAGCCCCAGCATTTT. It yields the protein CASSAQGVQLEPQHF.

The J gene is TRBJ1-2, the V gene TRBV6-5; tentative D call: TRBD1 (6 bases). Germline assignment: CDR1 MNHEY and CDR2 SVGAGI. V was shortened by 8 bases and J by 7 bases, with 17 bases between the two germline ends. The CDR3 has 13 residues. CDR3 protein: CASSDRPLRGYTF. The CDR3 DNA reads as TGTGCCAGCTCCGACAGGCCCCTTCGTGGCTACACCTTC.

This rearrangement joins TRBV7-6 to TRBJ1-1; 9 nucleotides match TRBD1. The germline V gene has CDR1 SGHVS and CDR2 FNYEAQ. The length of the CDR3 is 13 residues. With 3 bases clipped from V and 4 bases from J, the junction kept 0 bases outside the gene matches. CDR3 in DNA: TGTGCCAGCAGCTTGACAGGGGGCACTGAAGCTTTCTTT. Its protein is CASSLTGGTEAFF.

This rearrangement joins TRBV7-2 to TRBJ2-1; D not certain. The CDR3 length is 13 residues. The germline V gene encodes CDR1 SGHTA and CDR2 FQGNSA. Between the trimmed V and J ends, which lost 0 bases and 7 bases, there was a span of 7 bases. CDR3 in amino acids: CASSLALTNEQFF. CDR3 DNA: TGTGCCAGCAGCTTAGCACTAACAAATGAGCAGTTCTTC. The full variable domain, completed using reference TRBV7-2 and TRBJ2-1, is GAGVSQSPSNKVTEKGKDVELRCDPISGHTALYWYRQSLGQGLEFLIYFQGNSAPDKSGLPSDRFSAERTGGSVSTLTIQRTQQEDSAVYLCASSLALTNEQFFGPGTRLTVL.

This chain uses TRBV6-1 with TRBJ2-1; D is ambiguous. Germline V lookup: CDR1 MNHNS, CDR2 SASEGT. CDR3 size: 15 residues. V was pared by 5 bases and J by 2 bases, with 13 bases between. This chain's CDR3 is CASSPRALPYNEQFF. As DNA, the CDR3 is TGTGCCAGCAGTCCCCGGGCCCTCCCCTACAATGAGCAGTTCTTC.

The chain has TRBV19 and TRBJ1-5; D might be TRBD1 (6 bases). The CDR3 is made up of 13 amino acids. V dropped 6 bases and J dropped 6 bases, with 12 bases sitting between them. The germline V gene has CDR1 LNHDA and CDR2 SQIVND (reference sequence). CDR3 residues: CASRDQGSQPQHF. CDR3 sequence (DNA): TGTGCCAGTAGGGATCAGGGGAGTCAGCCCCAGCATTTT.

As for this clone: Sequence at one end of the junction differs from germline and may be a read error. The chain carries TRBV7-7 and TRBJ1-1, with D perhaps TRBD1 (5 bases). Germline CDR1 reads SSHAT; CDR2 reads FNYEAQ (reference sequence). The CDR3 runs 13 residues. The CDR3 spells CASSLGEDTEAFF. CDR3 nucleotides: TGTGCTAGCAGCTTAGGGGAGGACACTGAAGCTTTCTTT.

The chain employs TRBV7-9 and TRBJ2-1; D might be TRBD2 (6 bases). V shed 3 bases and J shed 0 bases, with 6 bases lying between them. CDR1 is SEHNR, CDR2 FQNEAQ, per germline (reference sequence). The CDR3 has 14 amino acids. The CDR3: CASSFGSSYNEQFF. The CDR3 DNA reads TGTGCCAGCAGCTTCGGGAGCTCCTACAATGAGCAGTTCTTC.

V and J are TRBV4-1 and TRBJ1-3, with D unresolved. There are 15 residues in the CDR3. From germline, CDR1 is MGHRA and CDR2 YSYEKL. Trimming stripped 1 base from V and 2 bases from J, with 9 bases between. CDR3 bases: TGCGCCAGCAGCCAAGTGTACCAGACTGGAAACACCATATATTTT. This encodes CASSQVYQTGNTIYF.

The CDR3 DNA reads TGTGCCAGCTCACCACTATGGGACGGAGTTGGCTACACCTTC. Protein sequence: CASSPLWDGVGYTF. V usage is TRBV18 and J usage is TRBJ1-2; D might be TRBD1 (5 bases). The germline CDR1 and CDR2 sequences are KGHSH and LQKENI. V lost 1 base to trimming and J lost 7 bases, with 13 bases between them. The CDR3 has 14 residues.

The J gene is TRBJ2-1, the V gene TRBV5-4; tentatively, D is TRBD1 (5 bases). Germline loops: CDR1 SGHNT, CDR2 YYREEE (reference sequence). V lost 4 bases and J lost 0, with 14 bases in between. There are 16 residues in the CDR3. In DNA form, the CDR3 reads TGTGCCAGCAGCGGGGCCCGCTCTAGCTCCTACAATGAGCAGTTCTTC. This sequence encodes CASSGARSSSYNEQFF.

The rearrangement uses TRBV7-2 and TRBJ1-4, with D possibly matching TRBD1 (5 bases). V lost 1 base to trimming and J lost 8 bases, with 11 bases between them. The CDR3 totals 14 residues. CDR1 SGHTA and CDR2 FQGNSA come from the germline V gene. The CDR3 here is CASSLGGSWEKLFF. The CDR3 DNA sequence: TGTGCCAGCAGCTTAGGGGGCTCTTGGGAAAAACTGTTTTTT.

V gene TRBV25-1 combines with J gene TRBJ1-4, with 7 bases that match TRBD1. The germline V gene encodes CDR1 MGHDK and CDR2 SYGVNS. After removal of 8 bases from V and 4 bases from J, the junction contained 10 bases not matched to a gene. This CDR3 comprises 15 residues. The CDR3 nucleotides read TGTGCCAGCCGCCCAGGGGGGATCGGTAATGAAAAACTGTTTTTT. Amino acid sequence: CASRPGGIGNEKLFF.

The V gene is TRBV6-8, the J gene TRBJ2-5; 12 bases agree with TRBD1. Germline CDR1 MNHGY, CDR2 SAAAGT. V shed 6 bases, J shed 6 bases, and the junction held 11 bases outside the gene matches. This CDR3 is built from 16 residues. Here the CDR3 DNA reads TGTGCCAGCAGCTCCAGGGACAGGGGGCGGGCAAAGACCCAGTACTTC. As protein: CASSSRDRGRAKTQYF.

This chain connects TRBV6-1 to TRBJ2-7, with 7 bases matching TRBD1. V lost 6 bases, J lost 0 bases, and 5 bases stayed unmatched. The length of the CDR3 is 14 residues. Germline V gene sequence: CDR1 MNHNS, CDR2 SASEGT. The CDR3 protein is CASSGQAASYEQYF. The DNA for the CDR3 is TGTGCCAGCAGCGGACAGGCTGCCTCCTACGAGCAGTACTTC.

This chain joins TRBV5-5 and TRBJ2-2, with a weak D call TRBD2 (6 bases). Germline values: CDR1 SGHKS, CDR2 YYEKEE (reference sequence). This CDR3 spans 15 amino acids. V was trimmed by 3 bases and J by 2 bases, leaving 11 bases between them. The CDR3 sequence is CASSSGTVNTGELFF. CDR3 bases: TGTGCCAGCAGCTCCGGGACTGTAAACACCGGGGAGCTGTTTTTT.

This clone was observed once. For the CDR3, the DNA is TGTGCCAGCAGCTTGATATACGGGGAGACCCAGTACTTC. Its translation: CASSLIYGETQYF. The chain combines TRBV5-8 with TRBJ2-5; D is ambiguous. The CDR3 is 13 residues long. Germline assignment: CDR1 SGHTS and CDR2 YDEGEE. Trimming removed 1 base at V and 5 bases at J, with 9 bases between. Using reference TRBV5-8 and TRBJ2-5 for the parts outside the CDR3, the full variable domain is EAGVTQSPTHLIKTRGQQATLRCSPISGHTSVYWYQQALGLGLQFLLWYDEGEERNRGNFPPRFSGRQFPNYSSELNVNALELEDSALYLCASSLIYGETQYFGPGTRLLVL.

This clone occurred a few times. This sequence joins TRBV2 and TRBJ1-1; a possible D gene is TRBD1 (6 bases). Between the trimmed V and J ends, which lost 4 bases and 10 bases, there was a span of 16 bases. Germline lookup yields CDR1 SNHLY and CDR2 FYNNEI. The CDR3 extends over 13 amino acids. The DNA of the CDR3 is TGTGCCAGCAGTGGGGAGGGACATACAGGAGCTTTCTTT. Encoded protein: CASSGEGHTGAFF.